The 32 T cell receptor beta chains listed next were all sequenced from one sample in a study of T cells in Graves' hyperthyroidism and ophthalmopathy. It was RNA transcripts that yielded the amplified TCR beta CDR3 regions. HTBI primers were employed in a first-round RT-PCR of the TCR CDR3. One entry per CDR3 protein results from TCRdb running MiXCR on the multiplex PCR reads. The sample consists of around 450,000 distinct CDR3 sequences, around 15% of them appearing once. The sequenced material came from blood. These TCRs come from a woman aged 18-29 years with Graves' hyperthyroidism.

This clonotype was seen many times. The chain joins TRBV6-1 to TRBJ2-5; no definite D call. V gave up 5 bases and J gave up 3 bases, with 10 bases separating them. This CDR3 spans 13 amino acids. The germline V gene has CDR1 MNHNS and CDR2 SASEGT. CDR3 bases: TGTGCCAGCAGTTCCCCTCCCGAAGAGACCCAGTACTTC. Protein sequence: CASSSPPEETQYF.

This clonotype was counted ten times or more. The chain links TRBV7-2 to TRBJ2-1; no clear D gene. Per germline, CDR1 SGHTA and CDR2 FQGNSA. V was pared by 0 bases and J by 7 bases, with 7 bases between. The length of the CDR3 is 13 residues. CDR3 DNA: TGTGCCAGCAGCTTAGCCAGCGAGAATGAGCAGTTCTTC. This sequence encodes CASSLASENEQFF. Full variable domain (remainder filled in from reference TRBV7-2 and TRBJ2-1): GAGVSQSPSNKVTEKGKDVELRCDPISGHTALYWYRQSLGQGLEFLIYFQGNSAPDKSGLPSDRFSAERTGGSVSTLTIQRTQQEDSAVYLCASSLASENEQFFGPGTRLTVL.

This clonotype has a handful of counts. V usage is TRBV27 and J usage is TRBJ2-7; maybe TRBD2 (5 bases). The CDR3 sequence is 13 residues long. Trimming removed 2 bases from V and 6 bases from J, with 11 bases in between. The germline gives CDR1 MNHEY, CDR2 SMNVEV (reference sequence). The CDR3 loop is CASSLGESAEQYF. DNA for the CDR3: TGTGCCAGCAGTTTAGGGGAGTCGGCCGAGCAGTACTTC.

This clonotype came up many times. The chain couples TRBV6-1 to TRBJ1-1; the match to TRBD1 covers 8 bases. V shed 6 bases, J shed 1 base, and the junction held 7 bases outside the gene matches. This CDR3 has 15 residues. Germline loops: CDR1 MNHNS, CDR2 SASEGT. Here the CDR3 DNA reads TGTGCCAGCAGAAATACTGACAGGGGGAACACTGAAGCTTTCTTT. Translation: CASRNTDRGNTEAFF.

CDR3 nucleotide sequence: TGTGCCAGCAGCTTACCCCCGGGACAGGGTGCGAACTATGGCTACACCTTC. Residues: CASSLPPGQGANYGYTF. The gene calls are TRBV5-8 and TRBJ1-2; 9 positions match TRBD1. Germline loops: CDR1 SGHTS, CDR2 YDEGEE. This CDR3 is built from 17 residues. V gave up 2 bases and J gave up 2 bases; unmatched junction bases: 10. The full variable domain, completed using reference TRBV5-8 and TRBJ1-2, is EAGVTQSPTHLIKTRGQQATLRCSPISGHTSVYWYQQALGLGLQFLLWYDEGEERNRGNFPPRFSGRQFPNYSSELNVNALELEDSALYLCASSLPPGQGANYGYTFGSGTRLTVV.

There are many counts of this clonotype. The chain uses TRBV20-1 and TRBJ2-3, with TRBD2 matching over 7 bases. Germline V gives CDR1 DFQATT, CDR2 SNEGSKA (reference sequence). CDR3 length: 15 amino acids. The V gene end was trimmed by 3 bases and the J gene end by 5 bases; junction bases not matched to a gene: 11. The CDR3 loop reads CSASYRSGRKDTQYF. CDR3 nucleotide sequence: TGCAGTGCTAGTTATCGTAGCGGGCGAAAAGATACGCAGTATTTT.

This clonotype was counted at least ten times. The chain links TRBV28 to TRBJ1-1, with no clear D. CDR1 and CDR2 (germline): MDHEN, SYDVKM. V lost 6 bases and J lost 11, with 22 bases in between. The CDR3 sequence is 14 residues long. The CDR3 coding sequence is TGTGCCAGCAGCGGAGACGGGTCCCGGGCGATGGCTTTCTTT. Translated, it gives CASSGDGSRAMAFF.

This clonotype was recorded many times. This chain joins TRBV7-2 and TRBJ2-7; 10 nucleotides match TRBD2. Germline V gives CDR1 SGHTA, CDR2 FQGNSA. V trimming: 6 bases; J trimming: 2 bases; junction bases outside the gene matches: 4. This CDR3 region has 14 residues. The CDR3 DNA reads TGTGCCAGCAGTCCTGGACTAGCGGCCTACGAGCAGTACTTC. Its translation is CASSPGLAAYEQYF.

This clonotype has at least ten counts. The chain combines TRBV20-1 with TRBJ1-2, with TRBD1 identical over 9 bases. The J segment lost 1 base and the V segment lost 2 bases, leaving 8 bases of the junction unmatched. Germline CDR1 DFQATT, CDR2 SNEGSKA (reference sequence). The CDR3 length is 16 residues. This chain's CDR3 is CSARTTDRGNNYGYTF. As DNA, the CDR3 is TGCAGTGCTAGAACAACGGACAGGGGCAATAACTATGGCTACACCTTC.

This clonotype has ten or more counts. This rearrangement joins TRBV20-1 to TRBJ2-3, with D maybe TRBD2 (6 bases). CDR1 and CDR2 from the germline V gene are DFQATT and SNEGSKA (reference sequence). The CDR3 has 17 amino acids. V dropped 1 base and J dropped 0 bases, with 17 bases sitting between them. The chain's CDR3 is CSARVWAGTLSTDTQYF. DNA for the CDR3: TGCAGTGCTAGAGTCTGGGCAGGGACTCTGAGCACAGATACGCAGTATTTT.

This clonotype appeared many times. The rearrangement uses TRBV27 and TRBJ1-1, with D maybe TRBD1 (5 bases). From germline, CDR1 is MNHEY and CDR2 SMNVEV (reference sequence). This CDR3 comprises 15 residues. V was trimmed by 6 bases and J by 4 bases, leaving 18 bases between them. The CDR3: CASRGPRDLSTEAFF. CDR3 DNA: TGTGCCAGCAGGGGGCCGAGGGACTTGAGCACTGAAGCTTTCTTT.

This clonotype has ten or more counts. The CDR3 DNA reads as TGTGCCAGCAACCTAGGGGACATTCAGTACTTC. Translating it yields CASNLGDIQYF. The rearrangement uses TRBV6-1 and TRBJ2-4; possibly TRBD1 for D (5 bases). Per the germline V gene, CDR1 is MNHNS and CDR2 is SASEGT. The CDR3 contains 11 residues. Deletions cut 7 bases from V and 8 bases from J, with 9 bases between.

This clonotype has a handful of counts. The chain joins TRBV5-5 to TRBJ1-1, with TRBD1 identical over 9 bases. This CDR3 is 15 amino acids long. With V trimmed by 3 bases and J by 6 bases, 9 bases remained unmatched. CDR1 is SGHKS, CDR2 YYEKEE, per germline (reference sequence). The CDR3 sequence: CASSSRGTGSPEAFF. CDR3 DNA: TGTGCCAGCAGCTCACGAGGGACAGGGAGCCCTGAAGCTTTCTTT.

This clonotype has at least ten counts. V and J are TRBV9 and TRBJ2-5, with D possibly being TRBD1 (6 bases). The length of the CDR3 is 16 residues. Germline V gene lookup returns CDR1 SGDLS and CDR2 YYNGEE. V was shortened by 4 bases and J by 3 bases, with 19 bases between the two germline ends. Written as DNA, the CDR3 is TGTGCCAGCAGCCACCCCCGAGACAGGAACGAAGAGACCCAGTACTTC. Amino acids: CASSHPRDRNEETQYF. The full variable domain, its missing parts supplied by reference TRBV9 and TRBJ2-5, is DSGVTQTPKHLITATGQRVTLRCSPRSGDLSVYWYQQSLDQGLQFLIQYYNGEERAKGNILERFSAQQFPDLHSELNLSSLELGDSALYFCASSHPRDRNEETQYFGPGTRLLVL.

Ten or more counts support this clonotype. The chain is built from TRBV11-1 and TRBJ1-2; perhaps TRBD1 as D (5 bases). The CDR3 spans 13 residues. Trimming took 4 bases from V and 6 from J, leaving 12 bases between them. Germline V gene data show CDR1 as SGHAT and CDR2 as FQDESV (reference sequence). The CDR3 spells CASSSTVGNGYTF. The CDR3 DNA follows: TGTGCCAGCAGCTCGACAGTGGGGAATGGCTACACCTTC.

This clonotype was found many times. CDR3 DNA sequence: TGTGCCAGCAGCCACACAATGTTGAGGTCTGAGACCCAGTACTTC. Its protein product is CASSHTMLRSETQYF. The J gene is TRBJ2-5, the V gene TRBV11-1; D gene ambiguous. Trimming stripped 5 bases from V and 5 bases from J, with 18 bases between. There are 15 residues in the CDR3. In germline, CDR1 is SGHAT, CDR2 FQDESV (reference sequence).

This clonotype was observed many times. The CDR3 reads CASTTRGAYEQYF. In DNA, the CDR3 is TGTGCCAGCACCACGAGGGGGGCATACGAGCAGTACTTC. The chain employs TRBV5-6 and TRBJ2-7; perhaps D is TRBD1 or TRBD2 (6 bases each). V was pared by 6 bases and J by 4 bases, with 14 bases between. Germline V gene data show CDR1 as SGHDT and CDR2 as YYEEEE. This CDR3 comprises 13 residues.

The chain's CDR3 is CASRIRGADGSDTQYF. CDR3 nucleotide sequence: TGTGCCAGCAGAATCCGGGGAGCTGATGGCTCAGATACGCAGTATTTT. The J gene is TRBJ2-3, the V gene TRBV2; perhaps TRBD2 as D (5 bases). V was pared by 6 bases and J by 4 bases, with 20 bases between. Germline V gene data show CDR1 as SNHLY and CDR2 as FYNNEI. The CDR3 is 16 residues long.

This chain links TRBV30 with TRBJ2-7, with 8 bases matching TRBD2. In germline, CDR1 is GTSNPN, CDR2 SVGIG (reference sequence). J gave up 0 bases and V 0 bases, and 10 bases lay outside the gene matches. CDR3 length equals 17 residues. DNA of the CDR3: TGTGCCTGGAGTGTAAGCTTAGCGGGACCTGGCTCCTACGAGCAGTACTTC. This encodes CAWSVSLAGPGSYEQYF.

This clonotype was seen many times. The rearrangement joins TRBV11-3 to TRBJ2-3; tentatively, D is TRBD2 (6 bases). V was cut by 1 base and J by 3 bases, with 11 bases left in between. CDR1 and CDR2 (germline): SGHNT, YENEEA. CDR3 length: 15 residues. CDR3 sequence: CASSLGRELTDTQYF. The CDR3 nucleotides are TGTGCCAGCAGCTTAGGACGGGAGCTAACAGATACGCAGTATTTT.

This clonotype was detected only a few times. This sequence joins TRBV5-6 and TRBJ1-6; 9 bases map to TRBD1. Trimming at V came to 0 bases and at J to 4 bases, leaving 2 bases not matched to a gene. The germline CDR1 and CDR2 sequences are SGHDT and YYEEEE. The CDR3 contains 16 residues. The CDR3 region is CASSLEQGAYNSPLHF. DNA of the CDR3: TGTGCCAGCAGCTTGGAACAGGGGGCTTATAATTCACCCCTCCACTTT.

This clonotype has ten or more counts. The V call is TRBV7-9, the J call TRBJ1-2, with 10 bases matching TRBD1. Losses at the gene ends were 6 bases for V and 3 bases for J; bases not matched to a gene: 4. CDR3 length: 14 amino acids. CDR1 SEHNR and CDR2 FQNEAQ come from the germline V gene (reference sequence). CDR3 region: CASRPGQGDYGYTF. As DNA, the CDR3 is TGTGCCAGCAGGCCCGGACAGGGGGACTATGGCTACACCTTC.

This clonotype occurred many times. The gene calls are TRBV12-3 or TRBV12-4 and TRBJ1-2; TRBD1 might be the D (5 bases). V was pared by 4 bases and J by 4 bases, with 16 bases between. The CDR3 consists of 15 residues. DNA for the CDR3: TGTGCCAGCAGTTACCTAGCGGGGCACGGCTATGGCTACACCTTC. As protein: CASSYLAGHGYGYTF.

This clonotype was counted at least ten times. CDR3: CASSMGLAVAYNEQFF. In DNA, the CDR3 is TGTGCCAGCAGCATGGGACTAGCGGTCGCTTACAATGAGCAGTTCTTC. J is TRBJ2-1 and V is TRBV5-5; TRBD2 aligns across 11 bases. CDR1 is SGHKS and CDR2 is YYEKEE in the germline V gene (reference sequence). The CDR3 totals 16 residues. V lost 4 bases to trimming and J lost 4 bases; unmatched junction nucleotides: 7.

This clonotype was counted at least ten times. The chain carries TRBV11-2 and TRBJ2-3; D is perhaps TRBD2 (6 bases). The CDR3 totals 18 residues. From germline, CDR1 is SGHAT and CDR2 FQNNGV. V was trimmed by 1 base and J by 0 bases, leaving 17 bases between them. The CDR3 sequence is CASSLVGTSSTSTDTQYF. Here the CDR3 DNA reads TGTGCCAGCAGCTTAGTAGGGACTTCCAGCACTAGCACAGATACGCAGTATTTT.

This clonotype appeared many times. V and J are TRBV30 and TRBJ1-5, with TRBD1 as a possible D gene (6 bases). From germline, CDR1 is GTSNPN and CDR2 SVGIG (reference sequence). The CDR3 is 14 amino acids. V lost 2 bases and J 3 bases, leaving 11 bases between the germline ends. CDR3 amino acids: CAWSPQGANQPQHF. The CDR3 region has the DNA TGTGCCTGGAGTCCACAGGGTGCCAATCAGCCCCAGCATTTT.

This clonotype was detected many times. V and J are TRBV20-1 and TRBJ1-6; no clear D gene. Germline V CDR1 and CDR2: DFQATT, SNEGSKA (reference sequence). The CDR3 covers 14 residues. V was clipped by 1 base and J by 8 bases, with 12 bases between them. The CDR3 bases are TGCAGTGCTAGAGGGCCGACTGGGTATTCACCCCTCCACTTT. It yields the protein CSARGPTGYSPLHF.

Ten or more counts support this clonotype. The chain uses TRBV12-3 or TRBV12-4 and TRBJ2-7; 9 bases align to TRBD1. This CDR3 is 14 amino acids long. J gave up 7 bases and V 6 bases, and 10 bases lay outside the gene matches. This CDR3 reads CASSFRDRAGEQYF. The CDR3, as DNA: TGTGCCAGCAGCTTCAGGGACAGGGCGGGTGAGCAGTACTTC.

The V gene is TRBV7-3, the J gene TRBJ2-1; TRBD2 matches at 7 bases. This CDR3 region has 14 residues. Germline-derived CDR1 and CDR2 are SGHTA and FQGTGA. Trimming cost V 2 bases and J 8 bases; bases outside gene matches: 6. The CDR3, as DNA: TGTGCCAGCAGCTTAGTCCTAGGGAGGGATGAGCAGTTCTTC. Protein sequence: CASSLVLGRDEQFF.

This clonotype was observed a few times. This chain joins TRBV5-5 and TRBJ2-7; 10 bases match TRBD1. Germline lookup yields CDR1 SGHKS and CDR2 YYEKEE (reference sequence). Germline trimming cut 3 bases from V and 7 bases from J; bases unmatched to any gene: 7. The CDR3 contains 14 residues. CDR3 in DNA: TGTGCCAGCAGCTACCAGGACAGGGGGTTGGAGCAGTACTTC. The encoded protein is CASSYQDRGLEQYF.

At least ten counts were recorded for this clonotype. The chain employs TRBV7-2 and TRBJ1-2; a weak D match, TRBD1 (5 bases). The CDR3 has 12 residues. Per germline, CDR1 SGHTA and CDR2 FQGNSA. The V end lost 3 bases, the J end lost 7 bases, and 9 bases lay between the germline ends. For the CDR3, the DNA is TGTGCCAGCAGCTTGGGGGTCCGTGGCTACACCTTC. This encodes CASSLGVRGYTF.

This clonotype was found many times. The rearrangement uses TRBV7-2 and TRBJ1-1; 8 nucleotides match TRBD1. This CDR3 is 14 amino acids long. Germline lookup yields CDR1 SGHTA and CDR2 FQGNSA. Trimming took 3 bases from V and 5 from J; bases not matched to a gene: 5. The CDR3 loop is CASSFQGAGTEAFF. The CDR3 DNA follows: TGTGCCAGCAGCTTTCAGGGGGCGGGAACTGAAGCTTTCTTT. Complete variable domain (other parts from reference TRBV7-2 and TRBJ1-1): GAGVSQSPSNKVTEKGKDVELRCDPISGHTALYWYRQSLGQGLEFLIYFQGNSAPDKSGLPSDRFSAERTGGSVSTLTIQRTQQEDSAVYLCASSFQGAGTEAFFGQGTRLTVV.